This T cell receptor beta chain stems from a study of T cells in Graves' hyperthyroidism and ophthalmopathy. Hyperthyroidism in the patients, aged 18 to 65, was newly diagnosed and under 2 months in duration. Diagnoses were established using clinical symptoms, serum thyroxine and TRAb, thyroid ultrasound and orbital computed tomography. Fresh 10 ml peripheral blood yielded PBMCs. With V trimmed by 4 bases and J by 7 bases, 11 bases remained unmatched. The length of the CDR3 is 15 residues. Germline lookup yields CDR1 DFQATT and CDR2 SNEGSKA (reference sequence). RNA transcripts were the template for amplifying TCR beta CDR3 regions. The TCR CDR3 first-round RT-PCR relied on the HTBI primer set. TCRdb recomputed calls from the multiplex PCR reads with MiXCR, one row per CDR3 protein. The sample has 600,000 to 850,000 distinct CDR3 sequences, around a sixth seen once. Study-wide results and caveats: Most clonotypes expanded in thyroid above 0.001 were likewise present in blood.

Concerning this clonotype itself: Its matching antigen is unknown.

This receptor was obtained from a woman aged 50 to 60 with Graves' hyperthyroidism that later progressed to Graves' ophthalmopathy. This chain joins TRBV20-1 and TRBJ2-2, with TRBD2 identical over 8 bases. Material for sequencing was blood. DNA of the CDR3: TGCAGTGCTAAAGTTGCGGGGGGTATCAGCGGGGAGCTGTTTTTT. Protein product: CSAKVAGGISGELFF.